The sequence of this T cell receptor beta chain was determined in a study of blood T cell repertoires in COVID-19. As for the study in general: Nucleic acid was either cDNA or gDNA, and it came from T cells, B-cell-depleted T cells, or PBMCs.

The assay was immunoSEQ multiplex PCR, and TCRdb's table has in-frame clones only and misses some. The data contain some 300,000 clones, approximately 90% of them singletons. V gave up 5 bases and J gave up 7 bases; unmatched junction bases: 9. The CDR3 has 14 residues. Germline V gives CDR1 MNHEY, CDR2 SMNVEV (reference sequence). This sequence originates from a woman aged 45-65 years with COVID-19, enrolled during active disease. The chain is built from TRBV27 and TRBJ2-7; TRBD2 aligns across 9 bases. The sample comprised peripheral blood. This chain's CDR3 is CASSIETSGLEQYF. The CDR3 DNA follows: TGTGCCAGCAGTATTGAGACTAGCGGTCTGGAGCAGTACTTC.